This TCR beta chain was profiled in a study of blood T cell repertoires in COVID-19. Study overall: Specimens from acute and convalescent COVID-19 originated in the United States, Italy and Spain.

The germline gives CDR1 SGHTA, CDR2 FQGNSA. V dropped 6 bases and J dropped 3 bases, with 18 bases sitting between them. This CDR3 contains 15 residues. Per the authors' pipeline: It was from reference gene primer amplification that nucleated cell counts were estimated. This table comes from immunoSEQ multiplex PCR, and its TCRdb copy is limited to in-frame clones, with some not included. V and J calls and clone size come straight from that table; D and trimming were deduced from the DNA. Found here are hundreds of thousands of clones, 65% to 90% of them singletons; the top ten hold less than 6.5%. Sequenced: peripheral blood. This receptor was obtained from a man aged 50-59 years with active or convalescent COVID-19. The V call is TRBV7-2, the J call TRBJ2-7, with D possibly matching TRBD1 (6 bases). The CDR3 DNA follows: TGTGCCAGCAGACCTACCGGGACACAGCACTACGAGCAGTACTTC. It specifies CASRPTGTQHYEQYF.